Shown below are 29 T cell receptor beta chains from a single sample sequenced in a study of T cells in Graves' hyperthyroidism and ophthalmopathy. From RNA transcripts, TCR beta CDR3 regions were amplified. Researchers ran a first-round RT-PCR on the TCR CDR3 using the HTBI primer set. A single record per CDR3 protein comes from TCRdb applying MiXCR to the multiplex PCR reads. The data contain approximately 510,000 distinct CDR3 sequences, around 21% of them singletons. Sample: blood. The receptors derive from a man aged 18 to 30 with Graves' hyperthyroidism.

This clonotype occurred many times. CDR3 sequence reads: CASSEARRYSPLHF. CDR3 sequence (DNA): TGTGCCAGCAGTGAAGCTCGTCGGTATTCACCCCTCCACTTT. This chain links TRBV6-1 with TRBJ1-6; D unclear. Germline V gene lookup returns CDR1 MNHNS and CDR2 SASEGT. CDR3 length equals 14 residues. V shed 0 bases and J shed 8 bases, with 8 bases lying between them.

The chain joins TRBV2 to TRBJ1-6, with a possible D match to TRBD1 (6 bases). Germline V gives CDR1 SNHLY, CDR2 FYNNEI. CDR3 length: 15 residues. V lost 4 bases, J lost 14 bases, and 21 bases lay in between. The CDR3 coding sequence is TGTGCCAGCAGTGTTTTTAGGGGGGATTCCAGATCCCTCCACTTT. Residues: CASSVFRGDSRSLHF.

This clonotype was detected many times. The rearrangement uses TRBV11-3 and TRBJ1-1; D remains ambiguous. The germline V and J ends were trimmed by 5 bases and 0 bases, with 10 bases remaining between them. CDR1 SGHNT and CDR2 YENEEA come from the germline V gene. The CDR3 loop spans 14 amino acids. In DNA, the CDR3 is TGTGCCAGCAGCACCGTGGGAATGAACACTGAAGCTTTCTTT. Residues: CASSTVGMNTEAFF.

The chain joins TRBV6-4 to TRBJ1-1, with TRBD1 identical over 11 bases. V lost 5 bases, J lost 4 bases, and 9 bases stayed unmatched. This CDR3 has 16 amino acids. Germline V lookup: CDR1 MRHNA, CDR2 SNTAGT. CDR3 protein: CASSSPPGTGGTEAFF. DNA for the CDR3: TGTGCCAGCAGTTCCCCCCCCGGGACAGGGGGCACTGAAGCTTTCTTT.

A word on this clonotype: A much larger clone lies one base from this, so it may be a read error. V and J are TRBV6-1 and TRBJ1-3; D remains ambiguous. The CDR3 is 15 amino acids. Germline-derived CDR1 and CDR2 are MNHNS and SASEGT. Here the CDR3 reads CAGSPRASSGNTIYF. The CDR3 DNA is TGTGCCGGCAGTCCCCGGGCAAGCTCTGGAAACACCATATATTTT.

With regard to this clonotype: This may arise from a read error, as a much more abundant clone is one base away. The chain recombines TRBV5-1 with TRBJ2-2; D is perhaps TRBD1 (6 bases). The germline CDR1 and CDR2 sequences are SGHRS and YFSETQ. Deletions cut 6 bases from V and 5 bases from J, with 17 bases between. The CDR3 contains 15 residues. The CDR3 is CASNPSAGATGELFF. For the CDR3, the DNA is TGCGCCAGCAACCCATCGGCAGGGGCTACCGGGGAGCTGTTTTTT.

In its sample, this clonotype was seen many times. CDR3 in DNA: TGTGCCAGCAGTTTCTCCGGGACGGGGAACACTGAAGCTTTCTTT. This translates into CASSFSGTGNTEAFF. This chain links TRBV12-3 or TRBV12-4 with TRBJ1-1, with a weak D call TRBD1 (5 bases). This CDR3 contains 15 residues. V was trimmed by 3 bases and J by 1 base, leaving 12 bases between them.

This clonotype was seen once. The chain combines TRBV7-8 with TRBJ2-7, with D unclear. This CDR3 has 14 amino acids. V dropped 1 base and J dropped 6 bases, with 13 bases sitting between them. In germline, CDR1 is SGHVS, CDR2 FQNEAQ. The CDR3 is CASSLGPPRGEQYF. The CDR3, as DNA: TGTGCCAGCAGCTTAGGTCCCCCTCGTGGCGAGCAGTACTTC.

The chain is built from TRBV5-1 and TRBJ2-7, with 10 bases lining up with TRBD2. The V segment lost 0 bases and the J segment 4 bases; nucleotides outside the gene matches: 4. The CDR3 contains 15 residues. Germline loops: CDR1 SGHRS, CDR2 YFSETQ. Here the CDR3 reads CASSLELAGLYEQYF. The CDR3 DNA reads TGCGCCAGCAGCTTGGAACTAGCGGGGCTGTACGAGCAGTACTTC.

This clonotype was recorded many times. The CDR3 loop reads CAISGTGVRGTEAFF. CDR3 sequence (DNA): TGTGCCATCAGTGGGACAGGGGTCCGCGGCACTGAAGCTTTCTTT. The chain couples TRBV10-3 to TRBJ1-1; 9 bases are a match to TRBD1. CDR1 is ENHRY, CDR2 SYGVKD, per germline. This CDR3 contains 15 residues. The J segment lost 4 bases and the V segment lost 4 bases, leaving 7 bases of the junction unmatched.

This clonotype was observed at least ten times. The CDR3: CASSSRWTGETGELFF. CDR3 DNA sequence: TGTGCCAGCAGTTCCAGATGGACAGGGGAAACCGGGGAGCTGTTTTTT. This sequence joins TRBV28 and TRBJ2-2; 9 bases line up with TRBD1. The CDR3 consists of 16 residues. Germline V CDR1 and CDR2: MDHEN, SYDVKM. Germline trimming cut 4 bases from V and 5 bases from J; bases unmatched to any gene: 8.

In this sample, this clonotype turned up a few times. This chain links TRBV6-5 with TRBJ2-7; a weak D match, TRBD2 (6 bases). Germline lookup yields CDR1 MNHEY and CDR2 SVGAGI. V lost 2 bases, J lost 5 bases, and 13 bases lay in between. The CDR3 sequence is 14 residues long. CDR3 sequence (DNA): TGTGCCAGCAGTTACCCGGGAGTGAGAAACGAGCAGTACTTC. Translated, it gives CASSYPGVRNEQYF.

V and J are TRBV5-1 and TRBJ2-7; D gene unclear. Germline CDR1 SGHRS, CDR2 YFSETQ. The CDR3 is 14 amino acids. Trimming took 2 bases from V and 4 from J, leaving 13 bases between them. The CDR3 loop reads CASSFFPVKYEQYF. DNA for the CDR3: TGCGCCAGCAGCTTTTTTCCCGTGAAGTACGAGCAGTACTTC.

This chain joins TRBV12-3 or TRBV12-4 and TRBJ1-2; tentative D call: TRBD1 (6 bases). The ends were cut back, 5 bases at V and 8 bases at J, with 12 bases in the middle. This CDR3 contains 12 residues. The CDR3 protein is CASSTTGWGYTF. The CDR3 DNA follows: TGTGCCAGCAGTACGACAGGATGGGGCTACACCTTC.

This clonotype was picked up many times. The chain has TRBV6-1 and TRBJ1-5, with D hard to call. Trimming shortened V by 7 bases and J by 4 bases, and 11 bases separated the two germline ends. The CDR3 is 13 residues long. CDR1 and CDR2 (germline): MNHNS, SASEGT. For the CDR3, the DNA is TGTGCCAGCAACCCATTCGAAAATCAGCCCCAGCATTTT. As protein: CASNPFENQPQHF.

This clonotype was seen many times. The CDR3 sequence: CSVEGAPYEQYF. The CDR3 nucleotides are TGCAGCGTCGAGGGGGCCCCCTACGAGCAGTACTTC. This rearrangement joins TRBV29-1 to TRBJ2-7; the match to TRBD1 covers 7 bases. V was clipped by 6 bases and J by 2 bases; unmatched bases: 4. The CDR3 sequence is 12 residues long. CDR1 and CDR2 from the germline V gene are SQVTM and ANQGSEA.

This clonotype was counted ten times or more. The rearrangement links TRBV12-3 or TRBV12-4 to TRBJ2-2, with D uncertain. Between the trimmed V and J ends, which lost 5 bases and 5 bases, there was a span of 18 bases. CDR3 length equals 16 residues. The DNA for the CDR3 is TGTGCCAGCAGTCCCCAAAGCCGCGAAGGGACCGGGGAGCTGTTTTTT. Translated, it gives CASSPQSREGTGELFF.

This chain connects TRBV9 to TRBJ1-2, with 12 bases identical to TRBD1. The CDR3 consists of 16 residues. The V segment lost 1 base and the J segment 6 bases; nucleotides outside the gene matches: 7. From germline, CDR1 is SGDLS and CDR2 YYNGEE. The CDR3, as DNA: TGTGCCAGCAGCGTAACCACGGGACAGGGGGCTAATGGCTACACCTTC. The encoded protein is CASSVTTGQGANGYTF. Variable domain in full (rest from reference TRBV9 and TRBJ1-2): DSGVTQTPKHLITATGQRVTLRCSPRSGDLSVYWYQQSLDQGLQFLIQYYNGEERAKGNILERFSAQQFPDLHSELNLSSLELGDSALYFCASSVTTGQGANGYTFGSGTRLTVV.

At least ten counts were recorded for this clonotype. The CDR3 loop is CASSISGTGTGELFF. The CDR3 DNA follows: TGTGCCAGTAGTATCTCTGGGACGGGCACCGGGGAGCTGTTTTTT. The chain joins TRBV19 to TRBJ2-2; D assignment may be TRBD1 or TRBD2 (5 bases each). Germline CDR1 is LNHDA and CDR2 is SQIVND (reference sequence). This CDR3 has 15 residues. The V and J ends lost 3 bases and 4 bases respectively, with 12 bases between them.

This clonotype has ten or more counts. The rearrangement uses TRBV20-1 and TRBJ1-5; the D is unclear. The germline gives CDR1 DFQATT, CDR2 SNEGSKA (reference sequence). The CDR3 contains 14 residues. Trimming left V 3 bases short and J 7 bases short, with 16 bases between. CDR3 in amino acids: CSARRGRPGQPQHF. CDR3 nucleotide sequence: TGCAGTGCTAGGCGGGGTCGGCCTGGACAGCCCCAGCATTTT.

This clonotype was detected many times. The chain is built from TRBV12-3 or TRBV12-4 and TRBJ2-2, with TRBD2 as a possible D gene (5 bases). The CDR3 runs 13 residues. With 6 bases removed from V and 4 bases from J, the gap between germline ends came to 9 bases. CDR3 sequence: CASRVGITGELFF. The CDR3 nucleotides read TGTGCCAGCAGGGTCGGGATCACCGGGGAGCTGTTTTTT.

The chain couples TRBV6-2 or TRBV6-3 to TRBJ1-5, with TRBD1 identical over 8 bases. This CDR3 region has 12 residues. The V segment lost 6 bases and the J segment 11 bases; nucleotides outside the gene matches: 6. Looked up from germline, CDR1 is MNHEY and CDR2 is SVGEGT. The CDR3 loop reads CASSPGTGAQHF. The CDR3 nucleotides are TGTGCCAGCAGCCCAGGGACAGGTGCCCAGCATTTT.

V and J are TRBV10-3 and TRBJ1-5, with 9 positions matching TRBD1. CDR1 is ENHRY and CDR2 is SYGVKD in the germline V gene. The CDR3 is made up of 17 amino acids. V lost 0 bases to trimming and J lost 0 bases; unmatched junction nucleotides: 3. Written as DNA, the CDR3 is TGTGCCATCAGTGAGTCCTCGGACAGGGGTAGCAATCAGCCCCAGCATTTT. Encoded protein: CAISESSDRGSNQPQHF.

On this clonotype: The missing conserved phenylalanine or tryptophan at the end of this CDR3 makes a read error likely. The chain joins TRBV6-1 to TRBJ2-5, with TRBD1 as a possible D gene (6 bases). This CDR3 region has 16 residues. From germline, CDR1 is MNHNS and CDR2 SASEGT. CDR3 sequence: CVSTPRWGQDQETQYV. In DNA form, the CDR3 reads TGTGTCAGCACACCTCGATGGGGGCAGGACCAAGAGACCCAGTACGTC.

The V call is TRBV30, the J call TRBJ1-5, with D maybe TRBD1 (6 bases). This CDR3 has 15 residues. The germline V gene has CDR1 GTSNPN and CDR2 SVGIG (reference sequence). V lost 3 bases and J 0 bases, leaving 12 bases between the germline ends. For the CDR3, the DNA is TGTGCCTGGAGCCTTACAGGGATTAGCAATCAGCCCCAGCATTTT. Its translation is CAWSLTGISNQPQHF.

This clonotype was counted many times. The chain recombines TRBV20-1 with TRBJ2-2; D is possibly TRBD2 (5 bases). The CDR3 is 15 amino acids. Germline V gives CDR1 DFQATT, CDR2 SNEGSKA (reference sequence). V lost 5 bases and J lost 3, with 16 bases in between. CDR3 region: CSASPGSGYTGELFF. The CDR3 nucleotides read TGCAGTGCTTCCCCAGGATCGGGATACACCGGGGAGCTGTTTTTT.

The chain recombines TRBV20-1 with TRBJ1-2, with D hard to call. Deletions cut 2 bases from V and 3 bases from J, with 19 bases between. CDR1 is DFQATT and CDR2 is SNEGSKA in the germline V gene (reference sequence). The CDR3 consists of 16 residues. The DNA of the CDR3 is TGCAGTGCTAGATCTTCCCTTCGGGGAGAGGACTATGGCTACACCTTC. Amino acid sequence: CSARSSLRGEDYGYTF.

Remarks on this clonotype: A much larger clone is a single base away; this may be a read error. The CDR3 does not end in the conserved phenylalanine or tryptophan, so this is likely a read error. The chain joins TRBV29-1 to TRBJ1-5; no clear D. V gave up 5 bases and J gave up 3 bases, with 5 bases separating them. This CDR3 is 11 amino acids long. Germline values: CDR1 SQVTM, CDR2 ANQGSEA. This CDR3 is CSVRDNQPQHY. The DNA for the CDR3 is TGCAGCGTTAGGGACAATCAGCCCCAGCATTAT.

This clonotype was detected ten times or more. The chain employs TRBV28 and TRBJ1-2; TRBD1 is a possible D gene (5 bases). From germline, CDR1 is MDHEN and CDR2 SYDVKM. Trimming took off 3 bases at V and 2 bases at J, with 13 bases between the two ends. The CDR3 runs 15 residues. Here the CDR3 DNA reads TGTGCCAGCAGTTTCCCGCAGGGAAGAAACTATGGCTACACCTTC. As protein: CASSFPQGRNYGYTF.